This T cell receptor (beta chain) was sequenced in a study of PD-L1 blockade in urothelial cancer listed by TCRdb under 2017. A note on the overall study: Every patient began therapy in the mid-2010s and was given atezolizumab 1,200 mg intravenously every 3 weeks. Blood samples were analyzed 3 weeks after the start of treatment (second dose) and 6 weeks after the start of treatment. Blood samples yielded a median of around 150,000 T cells and roughly 83,000 unique TCRs, with median clonality 0.080. Just over 28 patients had pretreatment blood TCR-seq, 24 had at least one posttreatment blood collection, and 24 had tumor TCR-seq. About 90% of the 29 patients were identified as males with urothelial cancer of bladder origin, and a prior smoking history was reported by 18 of 29 patients. An exploratory multi-omic analysis was conducted of the somatic, immune and clinical correlates of response to PD-L1 blockade with atezolizumab in urothelial cancer. Several patients reached durable clinical benefit, while 15 to 25 patients did not. Whole exome sequencing and RNA sequencing of pretreatment tumors were performed alongside TCR sequencing in the same patients. An ECOG performance status of 0 or 1 was recorded for the patients, and 0 to 3 prior chemotherapy regimens had been received by the patients. Progression-free survival longer than 6 months counted as durable clinical benefit, and TCR features were additionally tested against both progression-free and overall survival. Pretreatment tumor samples and matched peripheral blood, collected serially before and after atezolizumab treatment, underwent TCR sequencing. Beyond this particular receptor, the publication reports: A pretreatment peripheral blood TCR clonality below the median was linked to improved progression-free and overall survival. Among patients with durable benefit, tumor-associated TCR clones showed greater expansion in peripheral blood 3 weeks after treatment started (n ≈ 20, p = 0.022). Because the sample size was small (n of about 29) and many of the analyses were exploratory, the results are meant to be hypothesis-generating.

According to the study, the label for this sample's time point signals: pretreatment peripheral blood. A total of 25 to 35 patients with locally advanced or metastatic urothelial carcinoma, treated at Memorial Sloan Kettering on a trial protocol, made up the cohort. Peripheral blood mononuclear cells were collected pretreatment and during treatment, with between 1 and 8 total time points per patient. The Qiagen DNeasy Blood extraction kit was used to purify genomic DNA from total PBMCs and from tumor samples. PBMCs were collected pretreatment and during treatment, and were isolated and stored as previously described. The CDR3 holds 17 amino acids from the cysteine to the phenylalanine. The CDR3 DNA has 51 bases and is translated from base 1. The germline V gene provides CDR1 SNHLY and CDR2 FYNNEI. V has 5 bases trimmed and J has 5 bases trimmed; junction bases matching no gene number 9. To estimate absolute template abundance from read counts, synthetic TCR analog templates were spiked into each PCR. The immunoSEQ assay was used to amplify TCRbeta CDR3 regions from genomic DNA with bias-controlled V and J gene primers. Sequencing of rearranged TCRbeta segments was performed at approximately 20X coverage. As for the authors' bioinformatics: Clustering was used to correct sequencing errors, and CDR3s were annotated against IMGT to assign V, D and J genes. Downstream analyses used only productive TCRbeta rearrangements and left out out-of-frame or stop-codon sequences. Clonality was computed as one minus Shannon entropy normalized by the log of the number of unique productive sequences. Clones differing between time points or between blood and tumor were identified using Fisher's exact test with Benjamini-Hochberg correction, with an adjusted p below 0.01 applied as the threshold. TCRdb's version of the immuneACCESS table is confined to in-frame rearrangements and falls short of the full clone set. An unresolved V gene accounts for under half of the shortfall where checked; the remainder is of unknown origin. That table supplies the V and J calls and clone size; D and trimming were determined from the DNA. This sample gives roughly 43,000 clones in total; more than 75% of them show up just once. The top ten clonotypes cover 15% to 20% of the sample.

Worth noting for this clone: Its binding antigen is unknown. No clone much larger than this one lies a single base away; base qualities are absent.

The chain is made from TRBV2 and TRBJ2-5, with TRBD2 identical over 15 junction bases. The sequencing used PBMCs, collected around atezolizumab (anti-PD-L1) treatment. The source of this sequence is a man aged 55 to 70 with urothelial cancer. The CDR3 reads as follows: CASSPGLAGGRGETQYF. In nucleotide form, the sequence is TGTGCCAGCAGTCCGGGACTAGCGGGGGGCCGGGGGGAGACCCAGTACTTC.